This T cell receptor (beta chain) is drawn from a study of T cell responses to AZD1222 COVID-19 vaccine. J was trimmed by 11 bases and V by 6 bases; bases with no gene match: 11. The germline CDR1 and CDR2 sequences are MNHEY and SMNVEV (reference sequence). The CDR3 extends over 13 amino acids. This clone was picked up one time. Its antigen is not known. TCRdb keeps only in-frame clones here, not all; method: immunoSEQ multiplex PCR. The sample shows 130,000 to 150,000 clones, approximately 92% of them seen only once. Study-wide findings and caveats: Baseline serostatus was positive in only six AZD1222 recipients. Regions left unmutated in variants are reportedly the target of nearly half of spike-specific TCRs.

This chain uses TRBV27 with TRBJ1-2; TRBD1 aligns across 8 bases. This sequence originates from an adult in good health. This specimen was peripheral blood, taken on day 0 of AZD1222 vaccination. The CDR3 DNA reads TGTGCCAGCAGACTACCGGGACAGGTTGAGTACACCTTC. It codes for CASRLPGQVEYTF.